A selection of T cell receptor beta chains follows, all from one sample in a study of T cell responses to AZD1222 COVID-19 vaccine. Here immunoSEQ multiplex PCR was the method, and the copy in TCRdb shows in-frame clones only, minus some. Here the sample spans about 140,000 clones, around 84% being singletons. The sequencing here drew on peripheral blood, taken on day 0 of AZD1222 vaccination. These receptors were taken from an adult in good health. Each CDR3 is given with its conserved first and last residue. The D gene is left open where the match is weak. For some rows the clone size is stated as once, few or many, or as a class when expanded; others skip it.

abundance: .
d_gene: .
v_gene: TRBV5-1
j_gene: TRBJ1-1
CDR3nt: TGCGCCAGCGAAGCAGGACCGAACATGAACACTGAAGCTTTCTTT
CDR3aa: CASEAGPNMNTEAFF

abundance: once
d_gene: TRBD2
v_gene: TRBV5-1
j_gene: TRBJ2-2
CDR3nt: TGCGCCAGATACTCAAAATTGAGAGGACTAGCGGGGGGGAACACCGGGGAGCTGTTTTTT
CDR3aa: CARYSKLRGLAGGNTGELFF

abundance: .
d_gene: .
v_gene: TRBV18
j_gene: TRBJ1-2
CDR3nt: TGTGCCAGCTCACCGACAGCCTCTAACTATGGCTACACCTTC
CDR3aa: CASSPTASNYGYTF

abundance: .
d_gene: .
v_gene: TRBV5-4
j_gene: TRBJ1-2
CDR3nt: TGTGCCAGCAGCTTGGTTGGGGCTGCCTATGGCTACACCTTC
CDR3aa: CASSLVGAAYGYTF

abundance: .
d_gene: .
v_gene: TRBV9
j_gene: TRBJ1-2
CDR3nt: TGTGCCAGCAGCCCGATGGGACGCAGGCCTTCCTATGGCTACACCTTC
CDR3aa: CASSPMGRRPSYGYTF

abundance: .
d_gene: .
v_gene: TRBV19
j_gene: TRBJ1-1
CDR3nt: TGTGCCAGTAGGGAGGACGGACTAATGAACACTGAAGCTTTCTTT
CDR3aa: CASREDGLMNTEAFF

abundance: .
d_gene: .
v_gene: TRBV3-1/TRBV3-2
j_gene: TRBJ1-6
CDR3nt: TGTGCCAGCAGTCGAGCCTCGGGTGGGGGTTCTAATTCACCCCTCCACTTT
CDR3aa: CASSRASGGGSNSPLHF

abundance: .
d_gene: TRBD2
v_gene: TRBV28
j_gene: TRBJ2-3
CDR3nt: TGTGCCACAGCTAGCGGGGGGGCCCAAGATACGCAGTATTTT
CDR3aa: CATASGGAQDTQYF

abundance: .
d_gene: TRBD1
v_gene: TRBV19
j_gene: TRBJ1-3
CDR3nt: TGTGCCAGTAGTATGTTCGGGCAGGGGGGCCTCGAGGCTGGAAACACCATATATTTT
CDR3aa: CASSMFGQGGLEAGNTIYF

abundance: .
d_gene: .
v_gene: TRBV2
j_gene: TRBJ1-5
CDR3nt: TGTGCCAGCAGTGCAGGGGATAGCAATCAGCCCCAGCATTTT
CDR3aa: CASSAGDSNQPQHF

abundance: once
d_gene: TRBD1
v_gene: TRBV4-2
j_gene: TRBJ2-7
CDR3nt: TGTGCCAGCAGCCTGACAGGGGTAAACGACGAGCAGTACTTC
CDR3aa: CASSLTGVNDEQYF

abundance: .
d_gene: .
v_gene: TRBV9
j_gene: TRBJ2-5
CDR3nt: TGTGCCAGCAGCGTAGATTCGAGGGAGACCCAGTACTTC
CDR3aa: CASSVDSRETQYF

abundance: .
d_gene: .
v_gene: TRBV7-9
j_gene: TRBJ2-7
CDR3nt: TGTGCCAGCAGCGTAGGCCAGAACGAGCAGTACTTC
CDR3aa: CASSVGQNEQYF

abundance: .
d_gene: TRBD1
v_gene: TRBV29-1
j_gene: TRBJ1-2
CDR3nt: TGCAGCGGAAGGGAACAGGGGCCGTATGGCTACACCTTC
CDR3aa: CSGREQGPYGYTF

abundance: .
d_gene: .
v_gene: TRBV5-6
j_gene: TRBJ1-2
CDR3nt: TGTGCCAGCAGCTACAGATACAGTTTAGCTAACTATGGCTACACCTTC
CDR3aa: CASSYRYSLANYGYTF

abundance: few
d_gene: TRBD2
v_gene: TRBV5-1
j_gene: TRBJ2-1
CDR3nt: TGCGCCAGCTATCTTAGCCCTAGCGGGGTTCTACATAGTGAGCAGTTCTTC
CDR3aa: CASYLSPSGVLHSEQFF

abundance: .
d_gene: .
v_gene: TRBV5-1
j_gene: TRBJ2-3
CDR3nt: TGCGCCAGCAGCTTGAGGGGGGACGATACGCAGTATTTT
CDR3aa: CASSLRGDDTQYF

abundance: .
d_gene: .
v_gene: TRBV7-9
j_gene: TRBJ1-1
CDR3nt: TGTGCCAGCAGCCCCCCAGGGCCCATGAACACTGAAGCTTTCTTT
CDR3aa: CASSPPGPMNTEAFF

abundance: .
d_gene: .
v_gene: TRBV5-1
j_gene: TRBJ1-6
CDR3nt: TGCGCCAGCAGGCGGGAAGGGGCGGATAATTCACCCCTCCACTTT
CDR3aa: CASRREGADNSPLHF

abundance: .
d_gene: .
v_gene: TRBV27
j_gene: TRBJ1-1
CDR3nt: TGTGCCAGCAGTCCACAATTGTATAGGGGTGTAGGAGCTTTCTTT
CDR3aa: CASSPQLYRGVGAFF

abundance: .
d_gene: TRBD2
v_gene: TRBV3-1/TRBV3-2
j_gene: TRBJ2-5
CDR3nt: TGTGCCAGCAGCCATAACCTCCGGACTAGCGGTCTATACCAAGAGACCCAGTACTTC
CDR3aa: CASSHNLRTSGLYQETQYF

abundance: .
d_gene: .
v_gene: TRBV6-2/TRBV6-3
j_gene: TRBJ2-3
CDR3nt: TGTGCCAGCAGTTACGACACCAACACAGATACGCAGTATTTT
CDR3aa: CASSYDTNTDTQYF

abundance: .
d_gene: .
v_gene: TRBV18
j_gene: TRBJ1-1
CDR3nt: TGTGCCAGCTCACCTACAAATGTGAACACTGAAGCTTTCTTT
CDR3aa: CASSPTNVNTEAFF

abundance: .
d_gene: .
v_gene: TRBV28
j_gene: TRBJ1-2
CDR3nt: TGTGCCAGCGTATTCGGACAGCCCAACTATGGCTACACCTTC
CDR3aa: CASVFGQPNYGYTF

abundance: .
d_gene: TRBD1
v_gene: TRBV28
j_gene: TRBJ2-2
CDR3nt: TGTGCCAGCATAGCCGGGACAGCAAACACCGGGGAGCTGTTTTTT
CDR3aa: CASIAGTANTGELFF

abundance: .
d_gene: .
v_gene: TRBV5-4
j_gene: TRBJ1-2
CDR3nt: TGTGCCAGCAGTCTTGGATCGGCCTATGGCTACACCTTC
CDR3aa: CASSLGSAYGYTF

abundance: .
d_gene: TRBD2
v_gene: TRBV3-1/TRBV3-2
j_gene: TRBJ2-1
CDR3nt: TGTGCCAGCAGCCAAGAGAGCCCCAGACTAGCCGGTGAGCAGTTCTTC
CDR3aa: CASSQESPRLAGEQFF

abundance: .
d_gene: .
v_gene: TRBV7-2
j_gene: TRBJ2-7
CDR3nt: TGTGCCAGCAGCTTATCCCGACTGGACGAGCAGTACTTC
CDR3aa: CASSLSRLDEQYF

abundance: .
d_gene: .
v_gene: TRBV6-5
j_gene: TRBJ1-6
CDR3nt: TGTGCCAGCAGCCCCACGAGGGGAAATTCACCCCTCCACTTT
CDR3aa: CASSPTRGNSPLHF

abundance: .
d_gene: .
v_gene: TRBV5-4
j_gene: TRBJ2-5
CDR3nt: TGTGCCAGCAGCTTGGGCACGTCGGCTCTCCAAGAGACCCAGTACTTC
CDR3aa: CASSLGTSALQETQYF

abundance: .
d_gene: .
v_gene: TRBV6-1
j_gene: TRBJ1-2
CDR3nt: TGTGCCAGCAGTGAATGGGGGACGGGCCCGGTGAAAGGCTACACCTTC
CDR3aa: CASSEWGTGPVKGYTF

abundance: .
d_gene: .
v_gene: TRBV14
j_gene: TRBJ1-1
CDR3nt: TGTGCCAGCAGCCAAAGTAAAGGACAAAACACTGAAGCTTTCTTT
CDR3aa: CASSQSKGQNTEAFF

abundance: .
d_gene: .
v_gene: TRBV10-3
j_gene: TRBJ1-5
CDR3nt: TGTGCCATCAGCTCAGGGACCGGCAATCAGCCCCAGCATTTT
CDR3aa: CAISSGTGNQPQHF

abundance: .
d_gene: .
v_gene: TRBV28
j_gene: TRBJ2-7
CDR3nt: TGTGCCAGCAGAAATCCTATTCCTGGGCACTACGAGCAGTACTTC
CDR3aa: CASRNPIPGHYEQYF

abundance: .
d_gene: .
v_gene: TRBV7-7
j_gene: TRBJ2-7
CDR3nt: TGTGCCAGCAGCTTAGCGCAGGGGCTCTACGAGCAGTACTTC
CDR3aa: CASSLAQGLYEQYF